These 8 T cell receptor beta chains were sequenced from one sample in a study of control samples from healthy donors and cancer patients. Assay used: immunoSEQ multiplex PCR; TCRdb lists only in-frame clones, some missing. The sample has almost 95,000 clones, approximately 90% seen once. The specimen was blood. The receptors derive from a young woman in good health.

This clone came up once. V is TRBV6-4 and J is TRBJ2-5; possibly TRBD1 for D (6 bases). V was shortened by 1 base and J by 4 bases, with 19 bases between the two germline ends. The germline CDR1 and CDR2 sequences are MRHNA and SNTAGT. The CDR3 runs to 17 residues. Here the CDR3 reads CASSDYYRAPWRETQYF. In nucleotides, the CDR3 is TGTGCCAGCAGTGACTATTACAGGGCCCCCTGGAGAGAGACCCAGTACTTC.

V gene TRBV10-1 combines with J gene TRBJ2-7; D possibly corresponds to TRBD2 (5 bases). The CDR3 runs to 11 residues. Trimming took off 11 bases at V and 3 bases at J, with 11 bases between the two ends. The V gene's germline CDR1 is WNHNN and CDR2 SYGVQD (reference sequence). The CDR3 sequence is CAGRTFYEQYF. The CDR3 DNA is TGCGCCGGACGGACTTTCTACGAGCAGTACTTC.

The chain carries TRBV6-5 and TRBJ1-6; D is perhaps TRBD1 (5 bases). This CDR3 comprises 12 residues. From germline, CDR1 is MNHEY and CDR2 SVGAGI. Trimming cost V 6 bases and J 14 bases, with 14 bases left between them. CDR3 DNA sequence: TGTGCCAGCAGACGCCGGGGGACGGCCCTCCACTTT. Amino acids: CASRRRGTALHF.

This clone was picked up one time. The gene calls are TRBV18 and TRBJ1-1, with 7 bases matching TRBD1. The CDR3 is made up of 13 amino acids. Germline lookup yields CDR1 KGHSH and CDR2 LQKENI. Trimming took 3 bases from V and 10 from J; bases not matched to a gene: 8. The CDR3 bases are TGTGCCAGCTCACCCGGACAGGACCGAGGAGCTTTCTTT. Residues: CASSPGQDRGAFF. Together with reference TRBV18 and TRBJ1-1, the CDR3 gives the full variable domain: NAGVMQNPRHLVRRRGQEARLRCSPMKGHSHVYWYRQLPEEGLKFMVYLQKENIIDESGMPKERFSAEFPKEGPSILRIQQVVRGDSAAYFCASSPGQDRGAFFGQGTRLTVV.

The V gene is TRBV5-5, the J gene TRBJ1-1; perhaps TRBD1 as D (5 bases). The germline V gene has CDR1 SGHKS and CDR2 YYEKEE (reference sequence). This CDR3 is built from 13 residues. Trimming took 3 bases from V and 1 from J, leaving 7 bases between them. The CDR3 nucleotides read TGTGCCAGCAGCTCAACAGGGAACACTGAAGCTTTCTTT. Protein product: CASSSTGNTEAFF.

This chain connects TRBV12-3 or TRBV12-4 to TRBJ2-7; D not resolved. The V gene lost 4 bases and the J gene lost 2 bases, with 6 bases spanning the gap. This CDR3 is built from 12 residues. The CDR3 is CASSSRTYEQYF. The CDR3 coding sequence is TGTGCCAGCAGTTCCAGGACCTACGAGCAGTACTTC.

The rearrangement uses TRBV5-1 and TRBJ2-5; 11 bases align to TRBD2. J gave up 2 bases and V 3 bases, and 3 bases lay outside the gene matches. The CDR3 spans 15 residues. The V gene's germline CDR1 is SGHRS and CDR2 YFSETQ. In DNA, the CDR3 is TGCGCCAGCAGCTCTAGCGGGGGGATTCAAGAGACCCAGTACTTC. Encoded protein: CASSSSGGIQETQYF.

The chain employs TRBV9 and TRBJ1-4; 7 bases agree with TRBD1. This CDR3 contains 14 residues. With 8 bases clipped from V and 8 bases from J, the junction kept 12 bases outside the gene matches. Germline CDR1 is SGDLS and CDR2 is YYNGEE. CDR3 residues: CASSSGTAFEKLFF. Here the CDR3 DNA reads TGTGCCAGTTCCTCCGGGACAGCCTTCGAAAAACTGTTTTTT.